Listed here are 11 T cell receptor beta chains from one sample, sequenced in a study of T cells in Graves' hyperthyroidism and ophthalmopathy. TCR beta CDR3 sequences were amplified from RNA transcripts. A set of HTBI primers served as the primers for a first-round RT-PCR of the TCR CDR3. A single record per CDR3 protein comes from TCRdb applying MiXCR to the multiplex PCR reads. The table records 340,000 or so distinct CDR3 sequences, 15% to 20% of them present only once. The material sequenced was blood. The source of these receptors is a woman between 45 and 65 years old with Graves' hyperthyroidism.

The rearrangement joins TRBV29-1 to TRBJ2-5, with a weak D call TRBD2 (5 bases). The V gene lost 4 bases and the J gene lost 2 bases, with 8 bases spanning the gap. The CDR3 contains 12 residues. The germline CDR1 and CDR2 sequences are SQVTM and ANQGSEA. The CDR3 reads CSVGGIQETQYF. The CDR3, as DNA: TGCAGCGTTGGAGGGATACAAGAGACCCAGTACTTC.

This clonotype has ten or more counts. V usage is TRBV15 and J usage is TRBJ1-4; D is unclear. The V gene's germline CDR1 is LNHNV and CDR2 YYDKDF (reference sequence). V was trimmed by 0 bases and J by 7 bases, leaving 6 bases between them. The CDR3 runs 13 residues. CDR3 DNA: TGTGCCACCAGCAGAGATCTGAGTGAAAAACTGTTTTTT. Translation gives CATSRDLSEKLFF.

The chain employs TRBV11-2 and TRBJ1-4; D not resolved. V shed 4 bases and J shed 8 bases, with 14 bases lying between them. The V gene's germline CDR1 is SGHAT and CDR2 FQNNGV. The CDR3 loop spans 14 amino acids. CDR3 loop: CASSSEVHGEKLFF. Here the CDR3 DNA reads TGTGCCAGCAGCTCCGAGGTACACGGGGAAAAACTGTTTTTT.

The gene calls are TRBV6-1 and TRBJ1-1; weak D call: TRBD1 (6 bases). Trimming left V 6 bases short and J 1 base short, with 12 bases between. The CDR3 is 14 amino acids. The germline gives CDR1 MNHNS, CDR2 SASEGT. CDR3 sequence reads: CASRGQLTNTEAFF. Here the CDR3 DNA reads TGTGCCAGCAGAGGACAGCTCACGAACACTGAAGCTTTCTTT.

This clonotype was recorded a few times. The junction departs from the called germline gene at one end, perhaps through a read error. The chain has TRBV5-1 and TRBJ2-1; no clear D. Germline V lookup: CDR1 SGHRS, CDR2 YFSETQ. This CDR3 spans 14 amino acids. The CDR3 coding sequence is TGTGCCAGCAGCTTGTCTGTTTCCCGCGGTGAGCAGTTCTTC. It encodes CASSLSVSRGEQFF. Filled out from reference TRBV5-1 and TRBJ2-1, the complete variable domain reads KAGVTQTPRYLIKTRGQQVTLSCSPISGHRSVSWYQQTPGQGLQFLFEYFSETQRNKGNFPGRFSGRQFSNSRSEMNVSTLELGDSALYLCASSLSVSRGEQFFGPGTRLTVL.

The V gene is TRBV7-3, the J gene TRBJ1-2; D is uncertain. The V and J ends lost 3 bases and 0 bases respectively, with 14 bases between them. The CDR3 is 16 amino acids. Germline V gene sequence: CDR1 SGHTA, CDR2 FQGTGA. The CDR3 reads CASSFDFPQANYGYTF. The CDR3 DNA reads TGTGCCAGCAGCTTCGACTTCCCCCAAGCTAACTATGGCTACACCTTC.

This clonotype was recorded a few times. The chain employs TRBV28 and TRBJ1-5; 7 bases are shared with TRBD1. Germline CDR1 MDHEN, CDR2 SYDVKM. The junction had 6 bases not matched to a gene; V was cut back by 5 bases and J by 5 bases. This CDR3 comprises 14 residues. CDR3 DNA: TGTGCCAGCAGTCGCGACAGGGTCGATCAGCCCCAGCATTTT. Residues: CASSRDRVDQPQHF.

A few counts support this clonotype. The chain couples TRBV30 to TRBJ1-1, with a tentative D call TRBD1 (6 bases). The V end was cut by 8 bases, the J end by 1 base, with 14 bases between. This CDR3 has 13 amino acids. CDR1 is GTSNPN, CDR2 SVGIG, per germline (reference sequence). The CDR3 loop is CAGGGVRNTEAFF. The CDR3 nucleotides read TGTGCCGGAGGGGGTGTTCGGAACACTGAAGCTTTCTTT.

There are many counts of this clonotype. DNA for the CDR3: TGTGCCATCAGTGAAAGGGGGGACGCGAACACTGAAGCTTTCTTT. Translating gives CAISERGDANTEAFF. J is TRBJ1-1 and V is TRBV10-3, with D tentatively TRBD1 (6 bases). The CDR3 has 15 amino acids. The germline gives CDR1 ENHRY, CDR2 SYGVKD. The germline V and J ends were trimmed by 3 bases and 1 base, with 12 bases remaining between them.

This clonotype was picked up many times. This chain connects TRBV7-2 to TRBJ2-5; 13 bases fit TRBD2. This CDR3 region has 17 residues. CDR1 is SGHTA and CDR2 is FQGNSA in the germline V gene. J lost 5 bases, V lost 6 bases, and 12 bases had no gene match. The DNA for the CDR3 is TGTGCCAGCAGTTTACTAGCGGGGGGGCCAAAGCACGAGACCCAGTACTTC. It encodes CASSLLAGGPKHETQYF.

This chain joins TRBV5-6 and TRBJ1-2; 7 bases agree with TRBD1. The V and J ends lost 4 bases and 7 bases, in that order; junction bases with no gene match: 13. Germline loops: CDR1 SGHDT, CDR2 YYEEEE. The CDR3 totals 15 residues. This CDR3 is CASSTRDRESTGYTF. For the CDR3, the DNA is TGTGCCAGCAGCACCCGAGACAGGGAGTCAACTGGCTACACCTTC.